The rows below give T cell receptor beta chains drawn from one sample of a study of PD-L1 blockade in urothelial cancer. The data were produced by immunoSEQ multiplex PCR, yet TCRdb's version contains in-frame clones alone and is incomplete. The sample contains 45,000 or so clones, roughly four fifths of which appear only once. This sample comprised PBMCs, obtained around atezolizumab (anti-PD-L1) treatment. These receptors all come from a man between 45 and 60 years old with urothelial cancer. Both conserved end residues are part of each CDR3. Fields, in order: clone size, V gene, J gene, D gene, CDR3 DNA, CDR3 protein. A D gene is named only where the DNA matches it firmly. Clone sizes are given selectively: once, few, many, or a class where the clone is expanded.

>.|TRBV27|TRBJ1-2|TRBD1
TGTGCCAGCAGGGGACAGGTCGGGGACTACACCTTC
CASRGQVGDYTF
>.|TRBV2|TRBJ1-1|.
TGTGCCAGCAGTGGAGGACAGTCGAACACTGAAGCTTTCTTT
CASSGGQSNTEAFF
>few|TRBV5-1|TRBJ2-1|.
TGCGCCAGCAGCTTGGCCACGGCCGGGGAGCAGTTCTTC
CASSLATAGEQFF
>.|TRBV5-1|TRBJ2-3|TRBD2
TGCGCCAGCAGCTCGGGACTAGCGGGTAGCACAGATACGCAGTATTTT
CASSSGLAGSTDTQYF
>once|TRBV19|TRBJ2-5|TRBD2
TGTGCCAGTAGTGGGAGTGGACTAGCGACTGAGACCCAGTACTTC
CASSGSGLATETQYF
>medium-sized|TRBV6-1|TRBJ1-1|.
TGTGCCAGCAGTGCACAGATGAACACTGAAGCTTTCTTT
CASSAQMNTEAFF
>.|TRBV9|TRBJ2-7|TRBD2
TGTGCCAGCAGCGTTACTAGCGAGTACGAGCAGTACTTC
CASSVTSEYEQYF
>.|TRBV19|TRBJ1-2|.
TGTGCCAGTAATCAGTTTGCAGGCTTAAACTATGGCTACACCTTC
CASNQFAGLNYGYTF
>.|TRBV11-2|TRBJ2-2|TRBD2
TGTGCCAGCAGCCTGCACAGCGGCGGGGGCGGGGAGCTGTTTTTT
CASSLHSGGGGELFF
>once|TRBV6-4|TRBJ2-1|.
TGTGCCAGCAGTGACCCCGGAGGGCCCAACAATGAGCAGTTCTTC
CASSDPGGPNNEQFF
>medium-sized|TRBV4-2|TRBJ1-1|TRBD1
TGTGCCAGCAGCCACCTGACAGGGATGAACACTGAAGCTTTCTTT
CASSHLTGMNTEAFF
>.|TRBV6-5|TRBJ1-4|TRBD1
TGTGCCAGCCGGGACAGCCTGAATGAAAAACTGTTTTTT
CASRDSLNEKLFF
>.|TRBV11-2|TRBJ1-1|TRBD1
TGTGCCAGCAGCTCCTTTACAGGGGGTACTGAAGCTTTCTTT
CASSSFTGGTEAFF
>.|TRBV11-1|TRBJ2-1|TRBD2
TGTGCCAGCAGCCGCCCGACTAGCGGGTCCTACAATGAGCAGTTCTTC
CASSRPTSGSYNEQFF
>.|TRBV19|TRBJ1-5|.
TGTGCCAGTAGTATAGGGACGGGGAATCAGCCCCAGCATTTT
CASSIGTGNQPQHF
>.|TRBV5-1|TRBJ1-4|TRBD1
TGCGCCAGCAGCCAGGGGGTTACTAATGAAAAACTGTTTTTT
CASSQGVTNEKLFF
>.|TRBV11-2|TRBJ2-2|.
TGTGCCAGCAGCTTAGCCCGAGCCGGGGAGCTGTTTTTT
CASSLARAGELFF
>.|TRBV28|TRBJ1-1|.
TGTGCCAGCAGTTTAGTGGAGAGGCTGGGGGCATATGAAGCTTTCTTT
CASSLVERLGAYEAFF
>.|TRBV11-3|TRBJ1-1|.
TGTGCCAGCAGCTCCGACCCCCAACTACGGCCCCCTACAATGAACACTGAAGCTTTCTTT
CASSSDPQLRPPTMNTEAFF
>few|TRBV6-4|TRBJ2-2|TRBD1
TGTGCCAGCAGTGAACTACCGGGACAGGGGGCCGGGGAGCTGTTTTTT
CASSELPGQGAGELFF
>.|TRBV11-2|TRBJ1-5|TRBD1
TGTGCCAGCAGCTCGGACAGGAACCAGCCCCAGCATTTT
CASSSDRNQPQHF
>.|TRBV14|TRBJ1-2|.
TGTGCCAGCAGCCCAAAGTTGGCAGTCTCCTACACCTTC
CASSPKLAVSYTF
>.|TRBV6-5|TRBJ1-6|.
TGTGCCAGCAGTTATCAGATTAATTCACCCCTCCACTTT
CASSYQINSPLHF
>.|TRBV6-1|TRBJ1-6|TRBD1
TGTGCCAGCAGTACCGAGGGCAGGGGGCAATCACCCCTCCACTTT
CASSTEGRGQSPLHF
>.|TRBV9|TRBJ2-7|TRBD2
TGTGCCAGCAGCGTCCTCCCGGGGGGGCCCGTCGCCGAGCAGTACTTC
CASSVLPGGPVAEQYF
>.|TRBV15|TRBJ1-2|.
TGTGCCACCAGCTGGGCAAGGCTCAACTATGGCTACACCTTC
CATSWARLNYGYTF
>.|TRBV27|TRBJ2-6|TRBD1
TGTGCCAGCAGTTTCGACAGGGCCCTTCCCTCTGGGGCCAACGTCCTGACTTTC
CASSFDRALPSGANVLTF
>once|TRBV11-2|TRBJ1-4|TRBD1
TGTGCCAGCAGCTTGACAACAGGGGGTGGTAATGAAAAACTGTTTTTT
CASSLTTGGGNEKLFF
>.|TRBV11-3|TRBJ2-7|.
TGTGCCAGCAGCTTGGGGGCACGCGGCCCTTACGAGCAGTACTTC
CASSLGARGPYEQYF
>.|TRBV14|TRBJ2-2|.
TGTGCCAGCAGCCAAGGTCTCAACACCGGGGAGCTGTTTTTT
CASSQGLNTGELFF
>.|TRBV2|TRBJ2-3|TRBD1
TGTGCCAGCAGCGACAGGGGAAAAGGCACAGATACGCAGTATTTT
CASSDRGKGTDTQYF
>.|TRBV9|TRBJ2-2|.
TGTGCCAGCAGCTCTCCAAATTATGAGGGTACCGGGGAGCTGTTTTTT
CASSSPNYEGTGELFF
>.|TRBV18|TRBJ2-5|.
TGTGCCAGCTCACCACGGACTCAGGGGGAGACCCAGTACTTC
CASSPRTQGETQYF
>.|TRBV5-4|TRBJ1-5|.
TGTGCCAGCAGCTTCGGCGGGGGGGTGGGACGGCCCAATCAGCCCCAGCATTTT
CASSFGGGVGRPNQPQHF
>few|TRBV5-1|TRBJ1-6|TRBD1
TGCGCCAGCAGCTTCGACAGGGCCGACAGTTCACCCCTCCACTTT
CASSFDRADSSPLHF
>.|TRBV28|TRBJ1-4|.
TGTGCCATCGTCGGACAGTTAAATGAAAAACTGTTTTTT
CAIVGQLNEKLFF
>.|TRBV6-5|TRBJ1-4|TRBD1
TGTGCCAGCACCCAACGACAGGGACTAGAGGAAAAACTGTTTTTT
CASTQRQGLEEKLFF
>medium-sized|TRBV6-1|TRBJ1-2|.
TGTGCCAGCAGTGAACCCCCTTACTATGGCTACACCTTC
CASSEPPYYGYTF
>.|TRBV6-1|TRBJ1-2|.
TGTGCCAGCAGTGAAGTCGTACAGGGAAATGGCTACACCTTC
CASSEVVQGNGYTF
>.|TRBV18|TRBJ1-2|.
TGTGCCAGCTCACCGTCACGGCCCGGGATAAGGGCATCGGATGGCTACACCTTC
CASSPSRPGIRASDGYTF
>.|TRBV5-5|TRBJ2-5|.
TGTGCCAGCAGCTTCCGGCGGCAAGAGACCCAGTACTTC
CASSFRRQETQYF
>once|TRBV6-5|TRBJ2-3|TRBD1
TGTGCCAGCAGCTGGGGACAGGGGTTTTCAGATACGCAGTATTTT
CASSWGQGFSDTQYF
>.|TRBV28|TRBJ2-1|TRBD2
TGTGCCAGCAGTTTAGCTAGCGGGGGGGCTGGTGAGCAGTTCTTC
CASSLASGGAGEQFF
>.|TRBV19|TRBJ1-5|TRBD1
TGTGCCAGTAGTTCCCGGGGACAGGGGGCTTTGTATCAGCCCCAGCATTTT
CASSSRGQGALYQPQHF
>.|TRBV6-5|TRBJ1-2|.
TGTGCCAGCAAACAGGGCAACTATGGCTACACCTTC
CASKQGNYGYTF
>.|TRBV28|TRBJ2-2|TRBD1
TGTGCCAGCAATTCCCGGGACAGGGTGGTCGGGGAGCTGTTTTTT
CASNSRDRVVGELFF
>.|TRBV11-3|TRBJ2-1|TRBD2
TGTGCCAGCAGCTTACTAGCGGGCAATGAGCAGTTCTTC
CASSLLAGNEQFF
>.|TRBV7-2|TRBJ1-2|TRBD1
TGTGCCAGCAGCTGGGGACAGGGCTATGGCTACACCTTC
CASSWGQGYGYTF
>.|TRBV28|TRBJ1-5|TRBD1
TGTGCCAGCAGGCCCACGGGACAGGGTGGCAATCAGCCCCAGCATTTT
CASRPTGQGGNQPQHF
>once|TRBV5-1|TRBJ2-7|TRBD2
TGCGCCAGCAGCTGGGTAGTGGCGGGAGCGGCCGAGCAGTACTTC
CASSWVVAGAAEQYF
>.|TRBV5-5|TRBJ1-1|TRBD1
TGTGCCAGCAGCTTGGACAGGGGGCAGTGGGGCACTGAAGCTTTCTTT
CASSLDRGQWGTEAFF
>.|TRBV5-1|TRBJ1-3|TRBD1
TGCGCCAGCAGCACCACTGGACAGGGGGCAGGAAACACCATATATTTT
CASSTTGQGAGNTIYF
>.|TRBV19|TRBJ1-1|TRBD1
TGTGCCAGTAGTTATACAGGGGCAGGGATGAACACTGAAGCTTTCTTT
CASSYTGAGMNTEAFF
>once|TRBV30|TRBJ2-1|.
TGTGCCTGGAGTGTACTGGCGGGGAATGAGCAGTTCTTC
CAWSVLAGNEQFF
>.|TRBV5-4|TRBJ2-1|TRBD1
TGTGCCAGCAGTGATGGGACAGGGGTTGAGCAGTTCTTC
CASSDGTGVEQFF
>.|TRBV2|TRBJ2-1|TRBD2
TGTGCCAGCATGACCAGTCGGCTAGCGGGCTCCTACAATGAGCAGTTCTTC
CASMTSRLAGSYNEQFF
>.|TRBV2|TRBJ1-1|TRBD1
TGTGCCAGCAGTGACCTGACAGGGTCTGCGGGTGAAGCTTTCTTT
CASSDLTGSAGEAFF